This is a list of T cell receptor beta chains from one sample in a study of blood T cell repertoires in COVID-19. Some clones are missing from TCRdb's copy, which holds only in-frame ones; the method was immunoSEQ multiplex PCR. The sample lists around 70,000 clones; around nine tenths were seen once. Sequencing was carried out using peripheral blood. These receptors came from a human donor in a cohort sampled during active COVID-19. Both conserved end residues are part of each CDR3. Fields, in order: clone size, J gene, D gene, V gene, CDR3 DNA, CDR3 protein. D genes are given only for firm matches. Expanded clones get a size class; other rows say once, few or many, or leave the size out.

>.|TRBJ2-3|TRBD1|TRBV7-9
TGTGCCAGCAGCTCAGACAGGGGGCCAACAGATACGCAGTATTTT
CASSSDRGPTDTQYF
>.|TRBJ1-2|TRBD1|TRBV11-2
TGTGCCAGCAGCCCGGGACAGGACTATGGCTACACCTTC
CASSPGQDYGYTF
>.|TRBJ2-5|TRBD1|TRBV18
TGTGCCAGCTCTCCCAGGGGGTTGGGAGAGACCCAGTACTTC
CASSPRGLGETQYF
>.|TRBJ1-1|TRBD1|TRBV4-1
TGCGCCAGCAGCCAAGACCGGGACAGGGGGACTGAAGCTTTCTTT
CASSQDRDRGTEAFF
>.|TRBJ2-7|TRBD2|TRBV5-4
TGTGCCAGCAGCTTAACTAGCGGGAGCTCCTACGAGCAGTACTTC
CASSLTSGSSYEQYF
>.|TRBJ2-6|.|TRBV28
TGTGCCAGCATGGAGGGGAGCTCTGGGGCCAACGTCCTGACTTTC
CASMEGSSGANVLTF
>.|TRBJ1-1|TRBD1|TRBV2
TGTGCCAGCAGCCCCGGACAGGGCATAACTGAAGCTTTCTTT
CASSPGQGITEAFF
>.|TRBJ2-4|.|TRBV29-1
TGCAGCGTTGCTCAGGGGGCCAAAAACATTCAGTACTTC
CSVAQGAKNIQYF
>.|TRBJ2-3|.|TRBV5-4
TGTGCCAGCAGCTTGGATGGGGGGGATACGCAGTATTTT
CASSLDGGDTQYF
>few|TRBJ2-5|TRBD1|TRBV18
TGTGCCAGCTCACGGACAGGATCCCAAGAGACCCAGTACTTC
CASSRTGSQETQYF
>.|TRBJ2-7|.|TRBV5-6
TGTGCCAGCAGCTATCTGGCGGCCTACGAGCAGTACTTC
CASSYLAAYEQYF
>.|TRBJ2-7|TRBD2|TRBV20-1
TGCAGTGCTCCAACGGGAGGCGAGCAGTACTTC
CSAPTGGEQYF
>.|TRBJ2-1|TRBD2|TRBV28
TGTGCCAGCAGTACGGTAGTGGCTCGGCGGGAGGAATACAATGAGCAGTTCTTC
CASSTVVARREEYNEQFF
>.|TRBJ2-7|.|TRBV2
TGTGCCAGCAAGGACTTCGAGCAGTACTTC
CASKDFEQYF
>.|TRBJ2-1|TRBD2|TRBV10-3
TGTGCCATCAGTCCCGGGACTAGCGGAGAGGGGGCCTACAATGAGCAGTTCTTC
CAISPGTSGEGAYNEQFF
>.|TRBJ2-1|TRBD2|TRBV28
TGTGCCAGCAGTTCCTATGCCGGGACTAGCGGGAGGAGCTGGAATGAGCAGTTCTTC
CASSSYAGTSGRSWNEQFF
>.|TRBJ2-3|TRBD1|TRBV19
TGTGCCTCAGGGACAGGGGGAAGGTCAGGCACAGATACGCAGTATTTT
CASGTGGRSGTDTQYF
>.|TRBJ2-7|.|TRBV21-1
TGTGCCAGCAGCAGCCTTTCGGGACTAAAGTACGAGCAGTACTTC
CASSSLSGLKYEQYF
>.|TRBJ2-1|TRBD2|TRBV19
TGTGCCACCGCGGATACTAGCGGGAGGGCCGGGGAGCAGTTCTTC
CATADTSGRAGEQFF
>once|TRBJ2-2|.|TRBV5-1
TGCGCCAGCAGCTTGGGAGGGAATCTAGACGGGGAGCTGTTTTTT
CASSLGGNLDGELFF
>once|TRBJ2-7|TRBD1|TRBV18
TGTGCCAGCTCAGCCGGGACAGGGTCCTCCGAGCAGTACTTC
CASSAGTGSSEQYF
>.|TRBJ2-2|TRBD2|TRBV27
TGTGCCAGCAGTTTAATAGGTAGCGGGGGCACCGGGGAGCTGTTTTTT
CASSLIGSGGTGELFF
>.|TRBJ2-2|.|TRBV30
TGTGCCTGGAGTCTGCCTAGAAACACCGGGGAGCTGTTTTTT
CAWSLPRNTGELFF
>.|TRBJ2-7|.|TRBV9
TGTGCCAGCAGCGCAGGAGGTCCCTACGAGCAGTACTTC
CASSAGGPYEQYF
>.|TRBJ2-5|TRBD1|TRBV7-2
TGTGCCAGCAGCTTCCCGGACAGGGGAGAGACCCAGTACTTC
CASSFPDRGETQYF
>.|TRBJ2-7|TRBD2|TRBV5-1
TGCGCCAGCAGGACCTTAGCGGGTCCCTACGAGCAGTACTTC
CASRTLAGPYEQYF
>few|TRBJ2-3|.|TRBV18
TGTGCCAGCTCACCACGAGTAGCGTCCACAGATACGCAGTATTTT
CASSPRVASTDTQYF
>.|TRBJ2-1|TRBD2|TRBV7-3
TGTGCCAGCAGCTCCGGGACTAGCGGGAGACAGTCCTACAATGAGCAGTTCTTC
CASSSGTSGRQSYNEQFF
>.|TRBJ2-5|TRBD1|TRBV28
TGTGCCAGCAGTCCCAACAGGGGGCGGAGGGAGACCCAGTACTTC
CASSPNRGRRETQYF
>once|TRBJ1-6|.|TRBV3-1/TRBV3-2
TGTGCCAGCAGCGGAAACCGGGACATCGCTAATTCACCCCTCCACTTT
CASSGNRDIANSPLHF
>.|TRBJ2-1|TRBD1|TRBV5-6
TGTGCCAGCAGCTTGGGGGGACAGCTCCTCAATGAGCAGTTCTTC
CASSLGGQLLNEQFF
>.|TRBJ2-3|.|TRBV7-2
TGTGCCAGCAGCTCGGGAGAAGCAAGTGCGCAGTATTTT
CASSSGEASAQYF
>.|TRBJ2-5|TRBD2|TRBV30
TGTGCCTGGGACCAGGGAGGGGAAGAGACCCAGTACTTC
CAWDQGGEETQYF
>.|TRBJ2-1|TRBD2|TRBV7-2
TGTGCCAGCAGCCAGACTAGCGGGAGAGGATTCTACAATGAGCAGTTCTTC
CASSQTSGRGFYNEQFF
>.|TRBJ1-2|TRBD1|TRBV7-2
TGTGCCAGCAGTTCCCAGGGGGCGCTTTATGGCTACACCTTC
CASSSQGALYGYTF
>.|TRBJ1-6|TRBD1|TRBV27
TGTGCCAGCAGGCAGGGACAGGGACATTCACCCCTCCACTTT
CASRQGQGHSPLHF
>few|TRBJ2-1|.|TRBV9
TGTGCCAGCAGCGTAGGGGTAGCGAATGAGCAGTTCTTC
CASSVGVANEQFF
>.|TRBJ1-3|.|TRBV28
TGTGCCAGCAGTGCGGGGCAGGGTAAATACACCATATATTTT
CASSAGQGKYTIYF
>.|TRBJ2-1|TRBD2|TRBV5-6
TGTGCCAGCAGCTTTGGACTAGCGGGAGGGCCCTATGAGCAGTTCTTC
CASSFGLAGGPYEQFF
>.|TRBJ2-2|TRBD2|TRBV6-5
TGTGCCAGCAGGACTAGCGGGAGCGCCGGGGAGCTGTTTTTT
CASRTSGSAGELFF
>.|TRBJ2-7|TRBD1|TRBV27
TGTGCCAGCAGTAGGGACAGGGGTAACGAGCAGTACTTC
CASSRDRGNEQYF
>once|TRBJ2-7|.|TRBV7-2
TGTGCCAGCAGCGAAAGCAGGAACGAGCAGTACTTC
CASSESRNEQYF
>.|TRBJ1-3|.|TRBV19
TGTGCCAGTACCTCCCGTCTTTCCCTCTCTGGAAACACCATATATTTT
CASTSRLSLSGNTIYF